Presented here are 20 T cell receptor beta chains from one specimen sequenced in a study of shared clonotypes between healthy human individuals (dated by TCRdb to 2018 to 2020). The library was prepared using the immunoSEQ multiplex PCR assay. The source is immuneACCESS, and TCRdb retained only in-frame sequences with V and J called. Part of the clones is not carried over; for the studies checked, unresolved V genes explain less than half of this, and the remainder is unexplained. In all, the sample holds 2 million or so clones, and roughly 96% of those were seen once. Approximately 0.13% of the sample comes from the top ten. The specimen sequenced was naive CD4+ T cells sorted from blood. Explained via the paper, the cell subset or site label denotes: CD45RA+ positively selected. The receptors were gathered from a man younger than 35 in good health.

This rearrangement joins TRBV30 to TRBJ1-1, with D maybe TRBD1 (5 bases). This CDR3 has 15 residues. The germline CDR1 and CDR2 sequences are GTSNPN and SVGIG (reference sequence). Deletions cut 0 bases from V and 3 bases from J, with 14 bases between. CDR3 DNA sequence: TGTGCCTGGAGTGTACACGCCGGGGGTTACACTGAAGCTTTCTTT. This sequence encodes CAWSVHAGGYTEAFF.

The rearrangement joins TRBV30 to TRBJ1-4, with no clear D. CDR1 and CDR2 from the germline V gene are GTSNPN and SVGIG (reference sequence). This CDR3 contains 16 residues. The V end lost 2 bases, the J end lost 2 bases, and 15 bases lay between the germline ends. The CDR3 is CAWSPLLVPTNEKLFF. The CDR3 region has the DNA TGTGCCTGGAGTCCCCTGTTGGTCCCGACTAATGAAAAACTGTTTTTT.

The J gene is TRBJ1-4, the V gene TRBV6-5, with 9 bases fitting TRBD1. The CDR3 is 14 residues long. Germline CDR1 and CDR2: MNHEY and SVGAGI. Unmatched junction bases numbered 2, after V lost 1 base and J lost 8 bases. CDR3 amino acids: CASSYFGQGEKLFF. The DNA for the CDR3 is TGTGCCAGCAGTTACTTCGGACAGGGGGAAAAACTGTTTTTT.

This chain links TRBV2 with TRBJ2-5; D is undetermined. This CDR3 is built from 14 residues. CDR1 SNHLY and CDR2 FYNNEI come from the germline V gene. Trimming left V 1 base short and J 7 bases short, with 13 bases between. For the CDR3, the DNA is TGTGCCAGCAGTGAAGGACATGAGCGTCGGACCCAGTACTTC. Protein: CASSEGHERRTQYF.

The chain couples TRBV5-1 to TRBJ2-3, with TRBD1 matching 7 bases. CDR1 and CDR2 (germline): SGHRS, YFSETQ. V dropped 0 bases and J dropped 3; count of bases not matched to a gene: 4. This CDR3 is 15 amino acids long. CDR3 sequence (DNA): TGCGCCAGCAGCTTGGGAGAGACAGGGACAGATACGCAGTATTTT. Translating it yields CASSLGETGTDTQYF.

The rearrangement joins TRBV7-2 to TRBJ2-2, with 9 bases that match TRBD2. CDR1 SGHTA and CDR2 FQGNSA come from the germline V gene. The CDR3 has 19 residues. Trimming at V came to 7 bases and at J to 7 bases, leaving 22 bases not matched to a gene. The CDR3 DNA follows: TGTGCCAGCACCACATCTCAGACTAGCGGCCTATTTCGGGACGGGGAGCTGTTTTTT. Amino acid sequence: CASTTSQTSGLFRDGELFF.

The rearrangement uses TRBV6-6 and TRBJ2-7, with D tentatively TRBD1 (6 bases). Germline CDR1 reads MNHNY; CDR2 reads SVGAGI (reference sequence). This CDR3 region has 15 residues. The V gene lost 0 bases and the J gene lost 7 bases, with 16 bases spanning the gap. This CDR3 is CASSYSGAGNGEQYF. Here the CDR3 DNA reads TGTGCCAGCAGTTACTCGGGGGCAGGGAATGGGGAGCAGTACTTC.

The V gene is TRBV18, the J gene TRBJ1-5, with D uncertain. The CDR3 runs to 14 residues. Trimming cost V 3 bases and J 0 bases, with 6 bases left between them. Per germline, CDR1 KGHSH and CDR2 LQKENI. The CDR3 is CASSPAHSNQPQHF. CDR3 DNA sequence: TGTGCCAGCTCACCTGCTCATAGCAATCAGCCCCAGCATTTT.

CDR3: CASSLSWTSTYEQYF. The CDR3 DNA is TGTGCCAGCAGTTTATCGTGGACCAGTACGTACGAGCAGTACTTC. The chain employs TRBV27 and TRBJ2-7, with D uncertain. The ends were cut back, 0 bases at V and 4 bases at J, with 13 bases in the middle. CDR3 length equals 15 residues. Germline V lookup: CDR1 MNHEY, CDR2 SMNVEV (reference sequence).

This chain uses TRBV5-1 with TRBJ2-6, with TRBD2 matching over 8 bases. Germline CDR1 is SGHRS and CDR2 is YFSETQ. V dropped 3 bases and J dropped 4; count of bases not matched to a gene: 6. The CDR3 consists of 16 residues. As DNA, the CDR3 is TGCGCCAGCAGCTCGGGAGGGGCGGTGGGGGCCAACGTCCTGACTTTC. This encodes CASSSGGAVGANVLTF.

The CDR3: CASSVSGGKETQYF. The CDR3 DNA sequence: TGTGCCAGCAGTGTCTCGGGGGGAAAAGAGACCCAGTACTTC. The gene calls are TRBV2 and TRBJ2-5; TRBD2 matches at 7 bases. This CDR3 has 14 amino acids. V shed 4 bases, J shed 3 bases, and the junction held 5 bases outside the gene matches. Germline V gene sequence: CDR1 SNHLY, CDR2 FYNNEI.

The chain links TRBV6-1 to TRBJ1-4; unclear D gene. Germline V gene sequence: CDR1 MNHNS, CDR2 SASEGT. The CDR3 consists of 14 residues. Trimming left V 4 bases short and J 2 bases short, with 8 bases between. The CDR3 nucleotides read TGTGCCAGCAGTGGTGTCAGCACTAATGAAAAACTGTTTTTT. Protein product: CASSGVSTNEKLFF.

The chain recombines TRBV6-1 with TRBJ1-6, with TRBD1 identical over 7 bases. Per the germline V gene, CDR1 is MNHNS and CDR2 is SASEGT. Unmatched junction bases numbered 6, after V lost 10 bases and J lost 0 bases. CDR3 length: 15 residues. The CDR3 sequence is CATGQESSYNSPLHF. The CDR3 DNA reads as TGTGCCACCGGACAGGAAAGCTCCTATAATTCACCCCTCCACTTT.

This chain uses TRBV6-5 with TRBJ1-2; perhaps TRBD1 as D (6 bases). The CDR3 totals 15 residues. Germline CDR1 reads MNHEY; CDR2 reads SVGAGI. The V gene lost 2 bases and the J gene lost 3 bases, with 13 bases spanning the gap. The CDR3 region is CASSYLPGVDYGYTF. CDR3 in DNA: TGTGCCAGCAGTTACCTTCCAGGGGTCGACTATGGCTACACCTTC.

The chain recombines TRBV19 with TRBJ1-3, with unresolved D. There are 13 residues in the CDR3. V shed 10 bases and J shed 4 bases, with 14 bases lying between them. Germline assignment: CDR1 LNHDA and CDR2 SQIVND (reference sequence). The CDR3 reads CATGRADGNTIYF. DNA for the CDR3: TGTGCCACCGGCCGGGCCGACGGAAACACCATATATTTT.

The chain employs TRBV6-1 and TRBJ2-7; 8 bases are a match to TRBD1. V was pared by 8 bases and J by 0 bases, with 6 bases of the junction left unmatched. In germline, CDR1 is MNHNS, CDR2 SASEGT. The CDR3 runs to 14 residues. The DNA for the CDR3 is TGTGCCAGCGCGACAGGGGCCATCTCCTACGAGCAGTACTTC. The encoded protein is CASATGAISYEQYF.

This clone has more than one count but fewer than ten. The chain has TRBV30 and TRBJ2-7, with 15 positions matching TRBD2. CDR3 size: 17 residues. With V trimmed by 3 bases and J by 3 bases, 9 bases remained unmatched. The V gene's germline CDR1 is GTSNPN and CDR2 SVGIG (reference sequence). CDR3 nucleotide sequence: TGTGCCTGGAGGGCGGGACTAGCGGGAGGATTTTTCTACGAGCAGTACTTC. Its protein is CAWRAGLAGGFFYEQYF.

The V gene is TRBV5-6, the J gene TRBJ2-7; D uncertain. Trimming took off 0 bases at V and 4 bases at J, with 11 bases between the two ends. In germline, CDR1 is SGHDT, CDR2 YYEEEE. The CDR3 loop spans 14 amino acids. This CDR3 is CASSLAHSLYEQYF. The CDR3 DNA sequence: TGTGCCAGCAGCTTGGCCCACAGCTTGTACGAGCAGTACTTC.

This chain connects TRBV28 to TRBJ2-7; D possibly matches TRBD1 or TRBD2 (5 bases each). The CDR3 is 11 residues long. CDR1 MDHEN and CDR2 SYDVKM come from the germline V gene. The V end lost 3 bases, the J end lost 5 bases, and 5 bases lay between the germline ends. In nucleotides, the CDR3 is TGTGCCAGCAGTTTGGGGGACGAGCAGTACTTC. This gives the protein CASSLGDEQYF.

Comment on this clone: Other nucleotide sequences in the sample specify the same CDR3. The rearrangement links TRBV19 to TRBJ1-1; D gene uncertain. This CDR3 comprises 13 residues. Trimming took 2 bases from V and 0 from J, leaving 4 bases between them. Germline V CDR1 and CDR2: LNHDA, SQIVND (reference sequence). The CDR3 DNA sequence: TGTGCCAGTAGTATAAAGATGAACACTGAAGCTTTCTTT. Protein sequence: CASSIKMNTEAFF.